The 12 T cell receptor beta chains presented below share a single source sample, sequenced in a study of human T cells and chemical hapten exposure. TCRdb analysed the RACE reads with MiXCR anew, one entry per CDR3 protein. The sample gives fewer than 300,000 distinct CDR3 sequences, approximately 8.6% of which show up once; approximately 2.2% is in the top ten. Time point indicated: pre-sensitization, week 0. As for treatment: therapeutic diphenylcyclopropenone sensitization with weekly scalp DPC. The sample was whole blood, taken in connection with sensitization to the hapten diphenylcyclopropenone (DPC). These receptor sequences come from a woman aged 40-49 years with alopecia areata. Some clones in this sample may be carry-over from other donors' samples.

This clonotype has a count of ten or more. The chain is built from TRBV20-1 and TRBJ1-5; D is uncertain. The CDR3 length is 12 residues. The germline V and J ends were trimmed by 3 bases and 6 bases, with 9 bases remaining between them. CDR1 and CDR2 (germline): DFQATT, SNEGSKA (reference sequence). The CDR3 nucleotides read TGCAGTGCTAGGCGAAAAGCTCAGCCCCAGCATTTT. Protein product: CSARRKAQPQHF.

This clonotype has more than one count but fewer than ten. V is TRBV4-3 and J is TRBJ2-3; the match to TRBD2 covers 12 bases. CDR3 length: 16 amino acids. Germline loops: CDR1 LGHNA, CDR2 YSLEER. The ends lost 1 base at V and 4 bases at J; junction bases unmatched: 3. CDR3 nucleotides: TGCGCCAGCAGCCAAGGACTAGCGGGAGAAGCAGATACGCAGTATTTT. Its translation is CASSQGLAGEADTQYF.

This clonotype was counted a few times. This chain links TRBV7-9 with TRBJ1-5; D might be TRBD1 (5 bases). The CDR3 totals 13 residues. V was clipped by 4 bases and J by 10 bases, with 14 bases between them. Germline V gives CDR1 SEHNR, CDR2 FQNEAQ (reference sequence). The CDR3 protein is CASSSRDGGPQHF. DNA for the CDR3: TGTGCCAGCAGCTCGAGGGACGGCGGCCCCCAGCATTTT.

J is TRBJ1-4 and V is TRBV19; D remains ambiguous. Germline values: CDR1 LNHDA, CDR2 SQIVND (reference sequence). V was trimmed by 8 bases and J by 8 bases, leaving 9 bases between them. The CDR3 covers 11 residues. In nucleotides, the CDR3 is TGTGCCAGTCGGACTGAAGAAAAACTGTTTTTT. Protein: CASRTEEKLFF.

This clonotype has at least ten counts. This chain uses TRBV20-1 with TRBJ2-1; TRBD1 is a possible D gene (6 bases). The germline V gene encodes CDR1 DFQATT and CDR2 SNEGSKA (reference sequence). This CDR3 comprises 11 residues. CDR3 protein: CSLKGDPEQFF. DNA for the CDR3: TGCAGCCTAAAGGGGGACCCTGAGCAGTTCTTC.

This clonotype showed up just a few times. The chain uses TRBV4-3 and TRBJ1-4; D is uncertain. The CDR3 spans 13 residues. The V gene's germline CDR1 is LGHNA and CDR2 YSLEER. V lost 0 bases to trimming and J lost 5 bases, with 4 bases between them. The CDR3 nucleotides read TGCGCCAGCAGCCAAGACAGAAATGAAAAACTGTTTTTT. It is translated as CASSQDRNEKLFF.

This clonotype was recorded many times. V gene TRBV20-1 combines with J gene TRBJ2-5; 13 nucleotides match TRBD2. CDR3 length: 15 amino acids. The V segment lost 5 bases and the J segment 6 bases; nucleotides outside the gene matches: 9. Germline V gene data show CDR1 as DFQATT and CDR2 as SNEGSKA (reference sequence). The CDR3 is CSAQRGLAGVKTQYF. Here the CDR3 DNA reads TGCAGTGCTCAACGAGGACTAGCGGGAGTAAAGACCCAGTACTTC.

There are a few counts of this clonotype. The chain has TRBV12-3 or TRBV12-4 and TRBJ2-2; D is uncertain. Trimming left V 7 bases short and J 4 bases short, with 10 bases between. This CDR3 is built from 13 residues. The CDR3 nucleotides are TGTGCCAGCACGCACAGAACCACCGGGGAGCTGTTTTTT. Protein sequence: CASTHRTTGELFF.

The chain recombines TRBV7-9 with TRBJ1-1; 7 bases line up with TRBD1. The germline V gene encodes CDR1 SEHNR and CDR2 FQNEAQ (reference sequence). V shed 1 base, J shed 1 base, and the junction held 6 bases outside the gene matches. CDR3 length: 16 amino acids. Here the CDR3 DNA reads TGTGCCAGCAGCTTAGAAGCGACAGGGCCGAACACTGAAGCTTTCTTT. The encoded protein is CASSLEATGPNTEAFF.

This clonotype was counted only a few times. The genes are TRBV7-2 and TRBJ2-3; perhaps TRBD2 as D (5 bases). The germline gives CDR1 SGHTA, CDR2 FQGNSA. The CDR3 extends over 12 amino acids. Trimming pared 2 bases from V and 10 bases from J, leaving 10 bases between. The chain's CDR3 is CASSLSSPSQYF. The CDR3 DNA reads as TGTGCCAGCAGCTTATCTAGCCCCTCGCAGTATTTT.

The chain links TRBV24-1 to TRBJ2-5; 7 positions agree with TRBD2. This CDR3 spans 16 amino acids. Germline V gene sequence: CDR1 KGHDR, CDR2 SFDVKD. V lost 2 bases and J lost 2; bases outside the gene matches: 7. CDR3 sequence (DNA): TGTGCCACCAGTGATTCGGGCCTAGCGGCACAAGAGACCCAGTACTTC. Translated, it gives CATSDSGLAAQETQYF.

There are a few counts of this clonotype. J is TRBJ2-7 and V is TRBV10-3; 11 bases fit TRBD1. The CDR3 sequence is 14 residues long. Germline V gene data show CDR1 as ENHRY and CDR2 as SYGVKD. The trim removed 5 bases at V and 3 bases at J, leaving 3 bases unmatched. Here the CDR3 DNA reads TGTGCCATCAGTCCGGGACAGGGGGTCTACGAGCAGTACTTC. Translating it yields CAISPGQGVYEQYF.